This TCR beta chain was identified in a study of shared clonotypes between healthy human individuals. At the level of the study: The study enrolled a couple of women and three men aged 18 to 49.

Sequencing was performed with immunoSEQ multiplex PCR; in TCRdb, only in-frame clones are kept and a portion is missing. In the table there are about 380,000 clones, 96% of which are singletons. The CDR3 spans 13 residues. The germline CDR1 and CDR2 sequences are ENHRY and SYGVKD. For this clone: Antigen: not known. At one end the junction does not follow the germline gene, possibly because of a read error.

Study outcomes and limitations: An anticipated effect of sequencing depth on clonotype sharing among donors was recognized.

The material sequenced was memory CD8+ T cells sorted from blood. The subset: CD45RO+ cells pooled with CCR7-negative TemRA cells. The sequence came from a man aged 25-40 years in good health. The chain joins TRBV10-3 to TRBJ2-7; 9 bases align to TRBD2. The CDR3 here is CAIRATLAGAPHF. CDR3 in DNA: TGTGCCATCAGGGCGACTTTAGCGGGAGCCCCGCACTTC.